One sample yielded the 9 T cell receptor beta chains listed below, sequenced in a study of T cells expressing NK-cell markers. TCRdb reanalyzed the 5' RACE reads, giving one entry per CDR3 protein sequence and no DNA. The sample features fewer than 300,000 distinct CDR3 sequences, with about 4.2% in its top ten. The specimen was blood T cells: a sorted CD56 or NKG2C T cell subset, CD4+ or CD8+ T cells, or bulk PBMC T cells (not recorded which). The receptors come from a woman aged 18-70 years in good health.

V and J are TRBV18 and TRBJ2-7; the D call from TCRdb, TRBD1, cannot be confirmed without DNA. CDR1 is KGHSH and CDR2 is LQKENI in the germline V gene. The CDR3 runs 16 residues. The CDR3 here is CASSPLVQGSSYEQYF.

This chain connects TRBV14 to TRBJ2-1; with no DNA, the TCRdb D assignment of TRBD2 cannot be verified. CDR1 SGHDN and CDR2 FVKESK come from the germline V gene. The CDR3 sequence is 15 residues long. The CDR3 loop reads CASSQEAGGNNEQFF.

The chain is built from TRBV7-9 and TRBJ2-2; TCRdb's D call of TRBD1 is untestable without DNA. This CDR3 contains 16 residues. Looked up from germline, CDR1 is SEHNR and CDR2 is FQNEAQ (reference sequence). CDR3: CASSPPTAIGTGELFF.

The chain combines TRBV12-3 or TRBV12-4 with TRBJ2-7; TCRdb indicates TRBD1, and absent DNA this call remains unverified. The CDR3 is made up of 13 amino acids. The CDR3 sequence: CASSLNRWNEQYF.

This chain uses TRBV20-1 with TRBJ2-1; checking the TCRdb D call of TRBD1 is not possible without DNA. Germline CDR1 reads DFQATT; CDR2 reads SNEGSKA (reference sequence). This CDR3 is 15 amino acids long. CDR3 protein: CSARVMGPHYNEQFF.

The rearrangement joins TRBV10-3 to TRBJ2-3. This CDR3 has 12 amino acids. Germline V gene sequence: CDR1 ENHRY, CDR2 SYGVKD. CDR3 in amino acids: CAISTHGDTQYF.

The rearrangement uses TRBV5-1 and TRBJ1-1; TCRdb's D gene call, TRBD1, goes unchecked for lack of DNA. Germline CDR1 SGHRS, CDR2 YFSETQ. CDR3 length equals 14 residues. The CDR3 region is CASSTQGRGTEAFF. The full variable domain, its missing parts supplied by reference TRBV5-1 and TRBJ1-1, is KAGVTQTPRYLIKTRGQQVTLSCSPISGHRSVSWYQQTPGQGLQFLFEYFSETQRNKGNFPGRFSGRQFSNSRSEMNVSTLELGDSALYLCASSTQGRGTEAFFGQGTRLTVV.

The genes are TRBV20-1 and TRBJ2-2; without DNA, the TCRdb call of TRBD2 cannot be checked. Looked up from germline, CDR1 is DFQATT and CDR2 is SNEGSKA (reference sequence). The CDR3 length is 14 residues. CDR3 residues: CSARDGENPGELFF.

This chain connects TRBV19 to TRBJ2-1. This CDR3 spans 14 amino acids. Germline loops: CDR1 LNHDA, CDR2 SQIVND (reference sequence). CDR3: CASTDDQPYNEQFF.